This T cell receptor beta chain was sequenced during a study of T cell responses to AZD1222 COVID-19 vaccine. In regard to this clone: Its antigen is currently unknown.

Assay: immunoSEQ multiplex PCR; the TCRdb copy retains only in-frame clones and omits some. The sample yields some 150,000 clones, roughly nine tenths seen once. Study results and caveats: Spike was spanned by vaccine-associated CD4 TCRs, with dominance at 160-218 and 743-854. Only a handful of AZD1222 recipients tested seropositive at baseline. After two AZD1222 doses, spike-specific TCR breadth and depth rose versus day 0.

The sequences come from peripheral blood, collected on day 0 of AZD1222 vaccination. This receptor was identified in an adult in good health.

This CDR3 reads CASSKLPLTLYGYTF. CDR3 sequence (DNA): TGTGCCAGCAGCAAACTGCCGTTGACACTCTATGGCTACACCTTC. V gene TRBV21-1 combines with J gene TRBJ1-2; TRBD1, as called in the table, went unchecked against the DNA. TRBV21-1 is a pseudogene segment. CDR3 size: 15 residues.